Each of the 21 T cell receptor beta chains below was sequenced from the same sample in a study of response to subunit inactivated influenza vaccine. A single record per CDR3 protein comes from TCRdb applying MiXCR to the RT-PCR reads. The sample lists about 240,000 distinct CDR3 sequences; 9.5% to 15% were seen once. Source: non-naive T cells sorted from PBMCs, taken 14 to 15 days before vaccination. Receptor source: a man aged 45 to 65 who received an inactivated influenza vaccine.

This clonotype appeared a few times. The chain carries TRBV18 and TRBJ1-6; perhaps TRBD1 as D (6 bases). CDR3 size: 16 residues. CDR1 and CDR2 from the germline V gene are KGHSH and LQKENI. V lost 4 bases and J 5 bases, leaving 15 bases between the germline ends. The CDR3 DNA follows: TGTGCCAGCTCACTTCTACCGGGACAAAATAATTCACCCCTCCACTTT. Protein product: CASSLLPGQNNSPLHF.

Of note for this clonotype: This may come from a read error, since a much larger clone is one base off. The chain recombines TRBV25-1 with TRBJ2-1; D not resolved. Germline V gives CDR1 MGHDK, CDR2 SYGVNS. The CDR3 consists of 11 residues. The CDR3 DNA reads as TGTGCCAGCAGTGGGTGGAATGGGCAGTTCTTC. As protein: CASSGWNGQFF.

This clonotype was seen only a few times. CDR3 sequence (DNA): TGCGCCAGCAGCCAAGGGACCGTCCGGAGTTTAAGATCACCCCTCCACTTT. Its translation: CASSQGTVRSLRSPLHF. The rearrangement links TRBV4-1 to TRBJ1-6, with D unresolved. Germline values: CDR1 MGHRA, CDR2 YSYEKL. The CDR3 has 17 residues. Trimming stripped 1 base from V and 10 bases from J, with 20 bases between.

The CDR3 sequence: CATLATGNTDTQYF. The CDR3 region has the DNA TGTGCCACATTAGCGACGGGGAACACAGATACGCAGTATTTT. This chain uses TRBV10-3 with TRBJ2-3; tentative D call: TRBD2 (5 bases). The ends were cut back, 10 bases at V and 2 bases at J, with 16 bases in the middle. The CDR3 runs to 14 residues. In germline, CDR1 is ENHRY, CDR2 SYGVKD.

This clonotype has just a few counts. The chain is built from TRBV7-2 and TRBJ1-2; 7 nucleotides match TRBD1. The length of the CDR3 is 17 residues. Per germline, CDR1 SGHTA and CDR2 FQGNSA. The V and J ends lost 1 base and 5 bases, in that order; junction bases with no gene match: 13. The CDR3 bases are TGTGCCAGCAGCTTAGGCTTCGCAGAGGGACAGATTTATGGCTACACCTTC. Its translation: CASSLGFAEGQIYGYTF. Supplemented by reference TRBV7-2 and TRBJ1-2, the full variable domain reads GAGVSQSPSNKVTEKGKDVELRCDPISGHTALYWYRQSLGQGLEFLIYFQGNSAPDKSGLPSDRFSAERTGGSVSTLTIQRTQQEDSAVYLCASSLGFAEGQIYGYTFGSGTRLTVV.

The chain carries TRBV5-1 and TRBJ2-1, with D uncertain. The CDR3 extends over 15 amino acids. Per germline, CDR1 SGHRS and CDR2 YFSETQ. Deletions cut 0 bases from V and 8 bases from J, with 15 bases between. CDR3 coding DNA: TGCGCCAGCAGCTTGGTACTCACGGGTGGGGATGAGCAGTTCTTC. Its translation: CASSLVLTGGDEQFF.

Notes on this clonotype: With a much larger clone just one base away, this may be a read error. V is TRBV15 and J is TRBJ1-6; D gene ambiguous. CDR1 and CDR2 from the germline V gene are LNHNV and YYDKDF (reference sequence). This CDR3 spans 16 amino acids. CDR3 coding DNA: TGTGCCACCAGCAGAGGGAAGGTGCAGAATAAGTCACCCCTCCACTTT. It codes for CATSRGKVQNKSPLHF.

There are many counts of this clonotype. The chain has TRBV5-6 and TRBJ2-3, with D uncertain. The CDR3 spans 12 residues. From germline, CDR1 is SGHDT and CDR2 YYEEEE. V lost 0 bases and J 4 bases, leaving 3 bases between the germline ends. CDR3 in DNA: TGTGCCAGCAGCTTGGCAGCAGATACGCAGTATTTT. Its translation is CASSLAADTQYF.

The sample holds a few counts of this clonotype. The chain combines TRBV20-1 with TRBJ1-1; TRBD1 agrees at 7 bases. V shed 1 base, J shed 10 bases, and the junction held 27 bases outside the gene matches. Germline V gene data show CDR1 as DFQATT and CDR2 as SNEGSKA (reference sequence). This CDR3 is 19 amino acids long. The CDR3 nucleotides read TGCAGTGCTAGAGGCCCGTGGAGGGGGCGGAAGAGTTCGTTGGGGGTAGCTTTCTTT. It translates to CSARGPWRGRKSSLGVAFF.

The CDR3 spells CASSGTTGDPYNEQFF. Here the CDR3 DNA reads TGTGCCAGCAGTGGGACTACAGGGGACCCCTACAATGAGCAGTTCTTC. This chain joins TRBV2 and TRBJ2-1, with a tentative D call TRBD1 (7 bases). The CDR3 is 16 amino acids. The ends were cut back, 4 bases at V and 2 bases at J, with 15 bases in the middle. Germline-derived CDR1 and CDR2 are SNHLY and FYNNEI.

This clonotype has at least ten counts. The chain joins TRBV12-3 or TRBV12-4 to TRBJ2-7, with unresolved D. V lost 5 bases and J 6 bases, leaving 11 bases between the germline ends. The CDR3 is made up of 12 amino acids. The CDR3 DNA reads as TGTGCCAGCAGTCCCTCGGTGGGCGAGCAGTACTTC. As protein: CASSPSVGEQYF.

This clonotype has at least ten counts. The rearrangement links TRBV7-2 to TRBJ2-1; TRBD1 is a possible D gene (6 bases). There are 15 residues in the CDR3. V shed 3 bases and J shed 10 bases, with 19 bases lying between them. CDR1 and CDR2 from the germline V gene are SGHTA and FQGNSA. The CDR3 DNA reads as TGTGCCAGCAGCTTGAACCGGGACAACTGGGGAGAGCAGTTCTTC. Residues: CASSLNRDNWGEQFF.

This clonotype was detected many times. J is TRBJ1-1 and V is TRBV4-3; D is perhaps TRBD1 (5 bases). Trimming left V 0 bases short and J 3 bases short, with 11 bases between. CDR3 length: 15 amino acids. The germline CDR1 and CDR2 sequences are LGHNA and YSLEER. The CDR3 loop is CASSQEGGGYTEAFF. Written as DNA, the CDR3 is TGCGCCAGCAGCCAAGAAGGCGGGGGGTACACTGAAGCTTTCTTT.

The chain employs TRBV7-6 and TRBJ2-6; D assignment may be TRBD1 or TRBD2 (6 bases each). The CDR3 extends over 16 amino acids. V was cut by 6 bases and J by 1 base, with 13 bases left in between. Per germline, CDR1 SGHVS and CDR2 FNYEAQ. CDR3 amino acids: CASREGGGSGANVLTF. The CDR3 DNA reads as TGTGCCAGCAGAGAAGGAGGGGGATCTGGGGCCAACGTCCTGACTTTC. Looking up the rest from reference TRBV7-6 and TRBJ2-6 gives the full variable domain: GAGVSQSPRYKVTKRGQDVALRCDPISGHVSLYWYRQALGQGPEFLTYFNYEAQQDKSGLPNDRFSAERPEGSISTLTIQRTEQRDSAMYRCASREGGGSGANVLTFGAGSRLTVL.

In its sample, this clonotype was seen a few times. V gene TRBV5-6 combines with J gene TRBJ2-4, with 8 bases fitting TRBD1. The trim removed 5 bases at V and 6 bases at J, leaving 10 bases unmatched. There are 15 residues in the CDR3. Germline CDR1 is SGHDT and CDR2 is YYEEEE. DNA of the CDR3: TGTGCCAGCAGTTTTACGAACAGGGGGAGAAACATTCAGTACTTC. Its translation: CASSFTNRGRNIQYF.

The V gene is TRBV6-2 or TRBV6-3, the J gene TRBJ1-5; the D gene is possibly TRBD1 (6 bases). The CDR3 loop spans 15 amino acids. The germline V gene encodes CDR1 MNHEY and CDR2 SVGEGT. V was clipped by 6 bases and J by 0 bases, with 12 bases between them. DNA for the CDR3: TGTGCCAGCAGAATACAGGGATATAGCAATCAGCCCCAGCATTTT. Residues: CASRIQGYSNQPQHF.

This clonotype was seen a few times. This chain uses TRBV5-6 with TRBJ1-1, with 7 bases matching TRBD1. The CDR3 is made up of 13 amino acids. CDR1 and CDR2 from the germline V gene are SGHDT and YYEEEE. Trimming removed 3 bases from V and 4 bases from J; junction bases left unmatched: 3. CDR3 nucleotides: TGTGCCAGCAGCTCTAGGACAGGCACTGAAGCTTTCTTT. This encodes CASSSRTGTEAFF.

The table lists this clonotype with a few counts. The chain employs TRBV27 and TRBJ1-1; D unclear. The CDR3 has 13 residues. Trimming took 11 bases from V and 0 from J, leaving 13 bases between them. Germline loops: CDR1 MNHEY, CDR2 SMNVEV (reference sequence). The DNA for the CDR3 is TGTGCCGACCAAGGTGACGTGAACACTGAAGCTTTCTTT. Translation: CADQGDVNTEAFF.

The sample holds many counts of this clonotype. The chain uses TRBV5-1 and TRBJ2-5; no clear D. This CDR3 is 11 amino acids long. The V end was cut by 3 bases, the J end by 1 base, with 1 base between. Germline lookup yields CDR1 SGHRS and CDR2 YFSETQ. The CDR3 DNA sequence: TGCGCCAGCAGCTCCCAAGAGACCCAGTACTTC. Protein: CASSSQETQYF.

In its sample, this clonotype was seen many times. The gene calls are TRBV20-1 and TRBJ2-1; the D is unclear. This CDR3 spans 15 amino acids. Germline V lookup: CDR1 DFQATT, CDR2 SNEGSKA (reference sequence). V was trimmed by 6 bases and J by 0 bases, leaving 15 bases between them. The CDR3 DNA reads TGCAGTGCACCCCAAAGCGCGAGCTCCTACAATGAGCAGTTCTTC. This encodes CSAPQSASSYNEQFF.

The genes are TRBV5-1 and TRBJ2-7; weak D call: TRBD2 (6 bases). The CDR3 loop spans 15 amino acids. CDR1 and CDR2 (germline): SGHRS, YFSETQ. V lost 0 bases to trimming and J lost 1 base, with 11 bases between them. CDR3 loop: CASSLGVGGSYEQYF. In nucleotides, the CDR3 is TGCGCCAGCAGCTTGGGTGTCGGGGGATCCTACGAGCAGTACTTC.